The 2 T cell receptor beta chains below were found in one sample sequenced in a study of control samples from healthy donors and cancer patients (dated by TCRdb to 2019 to 2021). Library preparation employed the immunoSEQ multiplex PCR assay. TCRdb's version of the immuneACCESS table is confined to in-frame rearrangements and falls short of the full clone set. An unresolved V gene accounts for under half of the shortfall where checked; the remainder is of unknown origin. This sample holds 230,000 or so clones; around 94% were observed only once. Roughly 1.6% of the sample lies in the top ten. Sequenced input: blood. These receptors originate from a middle-aged man in good health.

The chain employs TRBV5-6 and TRBJ2-3; possible D gene TRBD1, 6 bases. The CDR3 has 13 residues. V gave up 0 bases and J gave up 7 bases, with 9 bases separating them. Germline loops: CDR1 SGHDT, CDR2 YYEEEE. DNA of the CDR3: TGTGCCAGCAGCTTGGACAGGGAACATACGCAGTATTTT. It encodes CASSLDREHTQYF.

The rearrangement uses TRBV13 and TRBJ1-2; D is undetermined. The germline gives CDR1 PRHDT, CDR2 FYEKMQ (reference sequence). V was shortened by 5 bases and J by 8 bases, with 18 bases between the two germline ends. The CDR3 spans 14 residues. CDR3 in DNA: TGTGCCAGCAGCCGAAATGTGGACCTACGGGGCTACACCTTC. Amino acid sequence: CASSRNVDLRGYTF. Looking up the rest from reference TRBV13 and TRBJ1-2 gives the full variable domain: AAGVIQSPRHLIKEKRETATLKCYPIPRHDTVYWYQQGPGQDPQFLISFYEKMQSDKGSIPDRFSAQQFSDYHSELNMSSLELGDSALYFCASSRNVDLRGYTFGSGTRLTVV.